This TCR beta chain was sequenced during a study of B cell selection in AIRE deficiency. Study-wide results and caveats: Patient Tconv cells held around 30% of Treg sequences shared by healthy donors.

V was trimmed by 6 bases and J by 0 bases, leaving 6 bases between them. The CDR3 consists of 13 residues. Germline assignment: CDR1 MNHEY and CDR2 SVGAGI. TCRdb's table, derived via immunoSEQ multiplex PCR, lists solely in-frame clones and lacks some. The profile shows around 24,000 clones, approximately 96% of them singletons. On this clone itself: The antigen is undetermined.

The sorted conventional CD4 T cells were gated as CD4+CD127+. This chain connects TRBV6-5 to TRBJ1-3, with D uncertain. The sample taken for sequencing was CD4+CD127+ conventional T cells sorted from PBMCs. The TCR comes from a human donor in good health. CDR3 residues: CASRGSSGNTIYF. CDR3 sequence (DNA): TGTGCCAGCAGGGGGTCCTCTGGAAACACCATATATTTT.